These T cell receptor beta chains were read from a single sample in a study of blood T cell repertoires in COVID-19. Data came from immunoSEQ multiplex PCR; TCRdb stores just in-frame clones and leaves some out. Here the sample spans under 300,000 clones, around 88% being singletons. Source material: PBMCs or T cells enriched from blood (not recorded which). The receptor source for this set is a woman between 40 and 50 years old with acute COVID-19. CDR3s leave out the opening cysteine and the closing phenylalanine or tryptophan. A D gene is named only where the DNA matches it firmly.

CDR3aa	j_gene	d_gene	v_gene
ASSLGNRPSGNTIY	TRBJ1-3	.	TRBV11-2
ASRIVAGVEDTQY	TRBJ2-3	TRBD2	TRBV5-6
ASSLLEGASYEQY	TRBJ2-7	TRBD1	TRBV7-2
ASSVQGGYGYT	TRBJ1-2	.	TRBV9
ASSGGTGGHGYT	TRBJ1-2	TRBD1	TRBV5-4
ASGTGLRNQPQH	TRBJ1-5	TRBD1	TRBV27
ASLGQGSYGYT	TRBJ1-2	TRBD1	TRBV19
ASSIYRGRSNQPQH	TRBJ1-5	TRBD1	TRBV2
ASSPMTQGSGYT	TRBJ1-2	.	TRBV3-1/TRBV3-2
ASSPFWRTQALH	TRBJ1-6	.	TRBV3-1/TRBV3-2
ASSRGTGGEKLF	TRBJ1-4	TRBD1	TRBV7-8
AISGGGDQPQH	TRBJ1-5	.	TRBV10-3
ASSSTGRVIHTDTQY	TRBJ2-3	.	TRBV5-8
ATSGREGYT	TRBJ1-2	.	TRBV24-1
ASSQDAVGQATYFNTEAF	TRBJ1-1	.	TRBV4-3
ASSLVQYTGELF	TRBJ2-2	.	TRBV5-1
ASTPLNGNTIY	TRBJ1-3	.	TRBV2
ASSQTQGHSPLH	TRBJ1-6	.	TRBV7-9
ATSRGGRETGELF	TRBJ2-2	.	TRBV15
AWSVQQGGYT	TRBJ1-2	.	TRBV30
ASSLEGQGVSPLH	TRBJ1-6	TRBD1	TRBV7-2
ASSSLTGWGDTQY	TRBJ2-3	.	TRBV7-2